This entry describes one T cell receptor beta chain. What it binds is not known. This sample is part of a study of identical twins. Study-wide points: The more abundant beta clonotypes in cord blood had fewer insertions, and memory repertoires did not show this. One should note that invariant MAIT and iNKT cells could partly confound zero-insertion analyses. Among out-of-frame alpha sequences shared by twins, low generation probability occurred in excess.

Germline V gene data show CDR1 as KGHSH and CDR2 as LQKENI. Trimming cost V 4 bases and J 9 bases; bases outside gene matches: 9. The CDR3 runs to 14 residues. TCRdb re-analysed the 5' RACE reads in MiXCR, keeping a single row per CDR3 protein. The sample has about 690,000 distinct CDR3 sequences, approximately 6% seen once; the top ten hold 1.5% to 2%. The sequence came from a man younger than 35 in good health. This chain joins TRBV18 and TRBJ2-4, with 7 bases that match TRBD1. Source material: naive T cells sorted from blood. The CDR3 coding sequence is TGTGCCAGCTCACACACGACAGGGCCCGGCATTCAGTACTTC. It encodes CASSHTTGPGIQYF. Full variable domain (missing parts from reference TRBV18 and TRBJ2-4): NAGVMQNPRHLVRRRGQEARLRCSPMKGHSHVYWYRQLPEEGLKFMVYLQKENIIDESGMPKERFSAEFPKEGPSILRIQQVVRGDSAAYFCASSHTTGPGIQYFGAGTRLSVL.